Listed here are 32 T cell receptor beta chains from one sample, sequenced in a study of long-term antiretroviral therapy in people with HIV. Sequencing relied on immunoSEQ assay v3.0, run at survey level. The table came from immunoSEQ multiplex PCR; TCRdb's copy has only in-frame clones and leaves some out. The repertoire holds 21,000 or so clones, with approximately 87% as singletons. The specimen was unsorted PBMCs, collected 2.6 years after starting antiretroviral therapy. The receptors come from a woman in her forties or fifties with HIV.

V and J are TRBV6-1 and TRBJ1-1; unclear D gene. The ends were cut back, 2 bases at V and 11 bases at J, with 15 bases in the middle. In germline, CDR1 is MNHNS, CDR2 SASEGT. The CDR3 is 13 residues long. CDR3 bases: TGTGCCAGCAGTGAACAGTTGAAGGACCGCGCTTTCTTT. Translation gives CASSEQLKDRAFF.

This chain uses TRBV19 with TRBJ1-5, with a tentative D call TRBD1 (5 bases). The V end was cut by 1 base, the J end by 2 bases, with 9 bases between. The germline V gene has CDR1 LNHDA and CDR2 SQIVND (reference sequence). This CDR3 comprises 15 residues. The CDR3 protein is CASSIGGAGNQPQHF. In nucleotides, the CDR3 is TGTGCCAGTAGTATAGGGGGCGCGGGCAATCAGCCCCAGCATTTT.

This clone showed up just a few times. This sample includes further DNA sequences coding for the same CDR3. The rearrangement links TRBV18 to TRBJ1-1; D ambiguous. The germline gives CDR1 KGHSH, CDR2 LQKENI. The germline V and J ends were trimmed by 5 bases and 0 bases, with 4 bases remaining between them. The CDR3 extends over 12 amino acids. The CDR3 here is CASSGMNTEAFF. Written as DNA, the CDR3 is TGTGCCAGCTCAGGGATGAACACTGAAGCTTTCTTT.

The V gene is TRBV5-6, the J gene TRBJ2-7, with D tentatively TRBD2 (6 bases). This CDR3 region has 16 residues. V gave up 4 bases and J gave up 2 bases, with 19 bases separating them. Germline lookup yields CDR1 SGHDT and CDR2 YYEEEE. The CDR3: CASSLVLVSGTYEQYF. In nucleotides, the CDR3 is TGTGCCAGCAGCCTGGTTTTGGTTAGCGGTACCTACGAGCAGTACTTC.

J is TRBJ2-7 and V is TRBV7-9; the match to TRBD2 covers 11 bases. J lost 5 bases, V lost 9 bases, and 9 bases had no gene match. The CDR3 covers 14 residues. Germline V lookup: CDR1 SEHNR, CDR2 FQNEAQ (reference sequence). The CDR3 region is CASDSGTSGHEQYF. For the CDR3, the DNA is TGTGCCAGTGATTCCGGGACTAGCGGTCACGAGCAGTACTTC. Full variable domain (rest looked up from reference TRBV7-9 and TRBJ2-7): DTGVSQNPRHKITKRGQNVTFRCDPISEHNRLYWYRQTLGQGPEFLTYFQNEAQLEKSRLLSDRFSAERPKGSFSTLEIQRTEQGDSAMYLCASDSGTSGHEQYFGPGTRLTVT.

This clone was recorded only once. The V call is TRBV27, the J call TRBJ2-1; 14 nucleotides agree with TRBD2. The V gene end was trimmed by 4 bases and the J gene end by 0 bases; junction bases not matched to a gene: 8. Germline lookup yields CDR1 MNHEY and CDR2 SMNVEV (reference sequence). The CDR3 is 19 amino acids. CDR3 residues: CASSWGLAGATSSYNEQFF. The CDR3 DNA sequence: TGTGCCAGCAGTTGGGGACTAGCGGGAGCCACCAGCTCCTACAATGAGCAGTTCTTC.

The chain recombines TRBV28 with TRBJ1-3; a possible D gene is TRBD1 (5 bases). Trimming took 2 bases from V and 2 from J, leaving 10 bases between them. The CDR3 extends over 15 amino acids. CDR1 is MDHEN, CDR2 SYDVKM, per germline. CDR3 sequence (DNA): TGTGCCAGCAGTTTAGCAGGGTCCCCTGGAAACACCATATATTTT. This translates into CASSLAGSPGNTIYF.

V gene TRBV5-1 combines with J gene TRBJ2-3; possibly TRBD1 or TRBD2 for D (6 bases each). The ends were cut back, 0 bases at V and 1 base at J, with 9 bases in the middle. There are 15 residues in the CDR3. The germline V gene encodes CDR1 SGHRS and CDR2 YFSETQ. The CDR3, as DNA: TGCGCCAGCAGCTTGGGGGGGGCTGGCACAGATACGCAGTATTTT. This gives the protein CASSLGGAGTDTQYF. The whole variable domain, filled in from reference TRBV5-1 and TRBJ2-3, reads KAGVTQTPRYLIKTRGQQVTLSCSPISGHRSVSWYQQTPGQGLQFLFEYFSETQRNKGNFPGRFSGRQFSNSRSEMNVSTLELGDSALYLCASSLGGAGTDTQYFGPGTRLTVL.

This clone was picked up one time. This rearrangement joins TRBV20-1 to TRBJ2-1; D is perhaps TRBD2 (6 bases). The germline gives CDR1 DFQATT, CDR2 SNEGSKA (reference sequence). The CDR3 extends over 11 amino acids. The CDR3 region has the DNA TGCGGGTTAGCGGACCCGGGAAAGCAGTTCTTC. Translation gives CGLADPGKQFF.

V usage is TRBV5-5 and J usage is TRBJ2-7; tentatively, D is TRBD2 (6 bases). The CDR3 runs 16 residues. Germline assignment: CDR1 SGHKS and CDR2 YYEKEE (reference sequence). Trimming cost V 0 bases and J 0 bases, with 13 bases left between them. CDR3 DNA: TGTGCCAGCAGCTTGGTTGGGACTCGAGTCTCCTACGAGCAGTACTTC. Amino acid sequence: CASSLVGTRVSYEQYF.

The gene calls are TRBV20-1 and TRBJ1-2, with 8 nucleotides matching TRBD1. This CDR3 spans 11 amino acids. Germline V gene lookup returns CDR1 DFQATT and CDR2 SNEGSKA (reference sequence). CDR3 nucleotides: TGCACCGTAGGGACAGGCGGTGGCTACACCTTC. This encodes CTVGTGGGYTF.

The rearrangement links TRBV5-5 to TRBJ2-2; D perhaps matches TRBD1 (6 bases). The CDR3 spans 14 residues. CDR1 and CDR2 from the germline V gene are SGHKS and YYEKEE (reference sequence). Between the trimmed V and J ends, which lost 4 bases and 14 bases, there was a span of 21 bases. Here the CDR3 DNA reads TGTGCCAGCAGCCCCGGGACCGCAAGGGGGATACTGTTTTTT. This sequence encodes CASSPGTARGILFF. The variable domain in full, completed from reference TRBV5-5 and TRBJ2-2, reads DAGVTQSPTHLIKTRGQQVTLRCSPISGHKSVSWYQQVLGQGPQFIFQYYEKEERGRGNFPDRFSARQFPNYSSELNVNALLLGDSALYLCASSPGTARGILFFGEGSRLTVL.

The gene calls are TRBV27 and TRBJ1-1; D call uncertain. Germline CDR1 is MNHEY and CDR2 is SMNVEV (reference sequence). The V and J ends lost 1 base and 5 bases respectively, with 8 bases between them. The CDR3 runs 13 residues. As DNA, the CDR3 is TGTGCCAGCAGTTTATTAACGGGGACTGAAGCTTTCTTT. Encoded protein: CASSLLTGTEAFF.

The CDR3 protein is CASSVAGTLGTNEKLFF. The DNA for the CDR3 is TGTGCCAGCAGCGTAGCCGGGACGCTGGGGACTAATGAAAAACTGTTTTTT. J is TRBJ1-4 and V is TRBV9, with D possibly being TRBD1 (5 bases). The CDR3 loop spans 17 amino acids. Germline CDR1 SGDLS, CDR2 YYNGEE. Trimming shortened V by 0 bases and J by 2 bases, and 14 bases separated the two germline ends.

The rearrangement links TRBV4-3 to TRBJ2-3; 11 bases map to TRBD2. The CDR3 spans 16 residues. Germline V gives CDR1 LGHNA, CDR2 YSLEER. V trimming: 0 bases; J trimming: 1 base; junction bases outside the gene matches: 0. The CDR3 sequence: CASSQEGLAGTDTQYF. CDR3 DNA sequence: TGCGCCAGCAGCCAAGAGGGACTAGCGGGCACAGATACGCAGTATTTT.

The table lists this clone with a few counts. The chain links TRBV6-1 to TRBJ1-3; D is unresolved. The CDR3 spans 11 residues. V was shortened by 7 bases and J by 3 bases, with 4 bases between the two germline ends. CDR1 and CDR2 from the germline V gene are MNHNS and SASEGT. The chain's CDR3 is CASTFGNTIYF. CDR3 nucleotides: TGTGCCAGCACTTTTGGAAACACCATATATTTT.

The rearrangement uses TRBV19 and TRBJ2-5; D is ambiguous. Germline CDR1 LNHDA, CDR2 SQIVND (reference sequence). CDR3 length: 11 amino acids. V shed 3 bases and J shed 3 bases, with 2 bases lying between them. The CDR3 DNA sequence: TGTGCCAGTAGTATGGAAGAGACCCAGTACTTC. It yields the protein CASSMEETQYF. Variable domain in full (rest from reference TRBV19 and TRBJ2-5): DGGITQSPKYLFRKEGQNVTLSCEQNLNHDAMYWYRQDPGQGLRLIYYSQIVNDFQKGDIAEGYSVSREKKESFPLTVTSAQKNPTAFYLCASSMEETQYFGPGTRLLVL.

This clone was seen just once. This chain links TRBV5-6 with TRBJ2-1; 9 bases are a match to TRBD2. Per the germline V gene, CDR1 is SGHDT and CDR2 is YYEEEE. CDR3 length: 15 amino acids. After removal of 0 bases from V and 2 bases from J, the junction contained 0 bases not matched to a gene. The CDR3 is CASSLGLAAYNEQFF. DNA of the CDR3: TGTGCCAGCAGCTTGGGACTAGCGGCCTACAATGAGCAGTTCTTC.

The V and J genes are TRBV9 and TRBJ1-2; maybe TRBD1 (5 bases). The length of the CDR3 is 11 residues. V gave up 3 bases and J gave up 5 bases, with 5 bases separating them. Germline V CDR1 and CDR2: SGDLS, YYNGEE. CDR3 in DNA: TGTGCCAGCAGCGGACAGTATGGCTACACCTTC. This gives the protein CASSGQYGYTF.

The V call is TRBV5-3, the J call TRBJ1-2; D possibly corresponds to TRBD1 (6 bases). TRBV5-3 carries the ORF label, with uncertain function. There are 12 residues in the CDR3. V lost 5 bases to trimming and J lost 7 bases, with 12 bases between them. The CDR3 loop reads CARRRGGFGYTF. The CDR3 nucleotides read TGTGCCAGAAGGAGGGGGGGATTTGGCTACACCTTC.

The chain's CDR3 is CASSSGERSYNEQFF. DNA of the CDR3: TGTGCCAGTAGTTCGGGAGAGCGGTCCTACAATGAGCAGTTCTTC. The chain combines TRBV19 with TRBJ2-1; the D gene is possibly TRBD2 (6 bases). From germline, CDR1 is LNHDA and CDR2 SQIVND (reference sequence). The CDR3 consists of 15 residues. V lost 5 bases and J lost 1, with 12 bases in between.

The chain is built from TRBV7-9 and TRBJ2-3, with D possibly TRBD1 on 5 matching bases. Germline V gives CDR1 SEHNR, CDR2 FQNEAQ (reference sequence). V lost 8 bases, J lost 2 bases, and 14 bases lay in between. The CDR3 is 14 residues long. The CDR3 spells CASGTGRVTDTQYF. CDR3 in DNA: TGTGCCAGCGGCACAGGCAGGGTCACAGATACGCAGTATTTT.

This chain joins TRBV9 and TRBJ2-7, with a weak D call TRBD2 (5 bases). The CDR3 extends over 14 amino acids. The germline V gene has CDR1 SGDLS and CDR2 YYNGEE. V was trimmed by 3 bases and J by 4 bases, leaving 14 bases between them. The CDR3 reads CASSDRGRVYEQYF. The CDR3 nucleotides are TGTGCCAGCAGCGACCGGGGAAGGGTTTACGAGCAGTACTTC.

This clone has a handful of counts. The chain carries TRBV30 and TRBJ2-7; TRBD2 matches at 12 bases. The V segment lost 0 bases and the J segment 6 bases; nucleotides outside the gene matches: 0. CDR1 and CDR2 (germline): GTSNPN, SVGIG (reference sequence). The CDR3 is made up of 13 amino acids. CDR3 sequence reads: CAWSVLAGGEQYF. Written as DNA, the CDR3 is TGTGCCTGGAGTGTACTAGCGGGAGGCGAGCAGTACTTC.

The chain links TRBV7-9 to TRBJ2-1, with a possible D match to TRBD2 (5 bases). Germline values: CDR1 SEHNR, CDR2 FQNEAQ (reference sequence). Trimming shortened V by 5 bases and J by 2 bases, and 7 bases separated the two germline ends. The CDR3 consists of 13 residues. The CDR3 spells CASSPGTYNEQFF. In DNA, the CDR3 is TGTGCCAGCAGCCCCGGGACCTACAATGAGCAGTTCTTC.

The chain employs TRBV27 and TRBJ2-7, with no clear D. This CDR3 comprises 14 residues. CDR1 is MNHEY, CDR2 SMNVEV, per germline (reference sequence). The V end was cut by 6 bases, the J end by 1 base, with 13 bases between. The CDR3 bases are TGTGCCAGCAGCGCAAAACCAGGATCCTACGAGCAGTACTTC. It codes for CASSAKPGSYEQYF.

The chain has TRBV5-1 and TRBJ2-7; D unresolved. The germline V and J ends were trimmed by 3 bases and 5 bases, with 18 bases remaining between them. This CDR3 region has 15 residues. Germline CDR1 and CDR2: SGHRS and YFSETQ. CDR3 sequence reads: CASSSASVPRDEQYF. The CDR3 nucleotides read TGCGCCAGCAGCTCCGCGTCAGTCCCCCGGGACGAGCAGTACTTC.

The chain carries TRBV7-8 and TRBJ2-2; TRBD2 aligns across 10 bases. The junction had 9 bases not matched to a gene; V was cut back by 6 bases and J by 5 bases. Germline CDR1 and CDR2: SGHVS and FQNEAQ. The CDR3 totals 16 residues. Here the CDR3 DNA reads TGTGCCAGCAGTTCTGCTAGCGGGAGTTTTACCGGGGAGCTGTTTTTT. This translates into CASSSASGSFTGELFF.

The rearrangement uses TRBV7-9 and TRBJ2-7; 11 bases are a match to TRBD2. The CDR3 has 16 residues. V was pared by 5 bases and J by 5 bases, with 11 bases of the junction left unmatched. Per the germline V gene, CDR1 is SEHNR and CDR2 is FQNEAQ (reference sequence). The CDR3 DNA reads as TGTGCCAGCAGCCCGCGTAGCGGGAGGGGTAAGGACGAGCAGTACTTC. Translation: CASSPRSGRGKDEQYF.

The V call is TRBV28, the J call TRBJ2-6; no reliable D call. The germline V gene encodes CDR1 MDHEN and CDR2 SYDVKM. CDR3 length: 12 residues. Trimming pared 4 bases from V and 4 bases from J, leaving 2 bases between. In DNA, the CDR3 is TGTGCCAGCAGTTCCGGGGCCAACGTCCTGACTTTC. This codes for CASSSGANVLTF.

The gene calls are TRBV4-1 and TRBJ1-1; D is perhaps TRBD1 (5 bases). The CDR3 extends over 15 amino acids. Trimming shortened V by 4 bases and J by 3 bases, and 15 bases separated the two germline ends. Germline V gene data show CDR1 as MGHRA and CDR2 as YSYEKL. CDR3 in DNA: TGCGCCAGCAGCCTCCAAGACAGCGGCTACACTGAAGCTTTCTTT. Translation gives CASSLQDSGYTEAFF.

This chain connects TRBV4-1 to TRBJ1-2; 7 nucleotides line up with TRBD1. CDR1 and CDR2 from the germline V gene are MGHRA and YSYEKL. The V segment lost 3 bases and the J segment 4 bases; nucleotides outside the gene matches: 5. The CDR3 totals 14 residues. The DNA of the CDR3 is TGCGCCAGCAGCCACCCGGGGACAGTCTATGGCTACACCTTC. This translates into CASSHPGTVYGYTF.